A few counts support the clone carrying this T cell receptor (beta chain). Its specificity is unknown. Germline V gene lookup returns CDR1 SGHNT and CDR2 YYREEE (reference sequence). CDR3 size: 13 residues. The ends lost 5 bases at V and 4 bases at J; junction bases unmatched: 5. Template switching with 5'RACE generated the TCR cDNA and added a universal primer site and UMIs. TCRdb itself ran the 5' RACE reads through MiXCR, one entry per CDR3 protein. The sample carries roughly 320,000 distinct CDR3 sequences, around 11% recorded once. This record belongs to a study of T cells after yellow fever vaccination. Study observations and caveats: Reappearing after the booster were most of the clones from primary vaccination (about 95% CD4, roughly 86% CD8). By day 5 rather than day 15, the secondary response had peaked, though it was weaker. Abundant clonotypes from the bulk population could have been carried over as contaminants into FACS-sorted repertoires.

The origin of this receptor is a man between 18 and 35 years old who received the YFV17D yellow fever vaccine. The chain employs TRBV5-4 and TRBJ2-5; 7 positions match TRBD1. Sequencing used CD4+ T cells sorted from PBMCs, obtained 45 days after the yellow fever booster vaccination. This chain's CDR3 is CASRRDRGETQYF. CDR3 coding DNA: TGTGCCAGCAGAAGGGACAGAGGAGAGACCCAGTACTTC.